This TCR beta chain was identified in a study of post-analysis software for immune sequencing data. Study observations and caveats: TRBV5-6, TRBV5-1 and TRBV20-1 were among four or five TRBV segments more frequent in patients than controls.

CDR1 and CDR2 (germline): SGHVS, FQNEAQ. The CDR3 runs to 16 residues. The V and J ends lost 0 bases and 7 bases respectively, with 18 bases between them. TCR beta cDNA libraries included unique molecular identifiers. Starting from approximately 1 to 10 million T cells, the study yielded roughly 0.5 million cDNA molecules. From the PCR reads, TCRdb called clonotypes with MiXCR, one entry per CDR3 protein. Counted here are about 810,000 distinct CDR3 sequences, 53% occurring once; the ten biggest clones make up approximately 4.3%. Note on this clonotype: Its antigen is not identified.

This clonotype was obtained from a girl aged 5-17 years with multiple sclerosis. The chain couples TRBV7-8 to TRBJ1-2; possible D gene TRBD1, 6 bases. Sequencing was carried out using blood. This CDR3 reads CASSLAGGGARVGYTF. DNA for the CDR3: TGTGCCAGCAGCTTAGCCGGGGGGGGCGCGAGGGTTGGCTACACCTTC.